Detailed here is one T cell receptor beta chain. Its antigen is not identified. TCRdb keeps only in-frame clones here, not all; method: immunoSEQ multiplex PCR. Among about 47,000 clones listed, 86% were seen once. This CDR3 contains 14 residues. CDR1 is GTSNPN and CDR2 is SVGIG in the germline V gene (reference sequence). The V segment lost 2 bases and the J segment 4 bases; nucleotides outside the gene matches: 6. This specimen comes from a study of T cells in localized non-small cell lung cancer. Regarding the study as a whole: Median detection of top 100 tumor clones in adjacent lung was around 57 clones. A raised T cell density in blood coincided with lengthier overall survival. Since sequencing was restricted to only one region of the tumor, intratumor heterogeneity remains a possibility. Adjacent uninvolved lung tissue had the highest T cell clonality, exceeding tumor.

The J gene is TRBJ2-5, the V gene TRBV30, with TRBD1 identical over 8 bases. The sample consisted of PBMCs, taken before any cancer treatment. The receptor was isolated from a man aged 40 to 70 with stage II lung adenocarcinoma. The DNA for the CDR3 is TGTGCCTGGAGTCGGACAGGGACGAGAGAGACCCAGTACTTC. It yields the protein CAWSRTGTRETQYF.